Listed below are T cell receptor beta chains from one sample, sequenced in a study of PD-1 blockade in classical Hodgkin lymphoma. Sequencing was performed with immunoSEQ multiplex PCR; in TCRdb, only in-frame clones are kept and a portion is missing. The table shows some 19,000 clones, with over 75% occurring only once. The sample here was peripheral blood mononuclear cells (PBMCs), taken before the fourth cycle of nivolumab. The receptors derive from a human donor with classical Hodgkin lymphoma. Both conserved end residues are part of each CDR3. The D gene is left open where the match is weak. Some rows have no size entry. The others give once, few or many, or a class for an expanded clone.

J,D,size,V,DNA,CDR3
TRBJ1-3,.,.,TRBV18,TGTGCCAGCTCAGATCTGCCACAGCCCTCTGGAAACACCATATATTTT,CASSDLPQPSGNTIYF
TRBJ2-7,TRBD1,.,TRBV7-2,TGTGCCAGCAGCCCGGGACAGGGGACCCCCTACGAGCAGTACTTC,CASSPGQGTPYEQYF
TRBJ2-7,.,.,TRBV9,TGTGCCAGCAGCGTAGGACCCGGGGCGGGCCGCACCTACGAGCAGTACTTC,CASSVGPGAGRTYEQYF
TRBJ1-2,TRBD1,.,TRBV12-5,TGTGCTAGTGGTCCCATGGAGGGGGCCGGGCCAACAGGAATATTGGCCTATGGCTACACCTTC,CASGPMEGAGPTGILAYGYTF
TRBJ1-4,TRBD1,.,TRBV5-4,TGTGCCAGCAGCATTACAGGGGTAGATGAAAAACTGTTTTTT,CASSITGVDEKLFF
TRBJ2-1,.,.,TRBV7-6,TGTGCCAGCAGCTTACATGGGGGGAATGAGCAGTTCTTC,CASSLHGGNEQFF
TRBJ1-1,.,.,TRBV7-2,TGTGCCAGCAGCACCCGGGTGGGAGGGGTCTTT,CASSTRVGGVF
TRBJ1-1,TRBD1,.,TRBV10-1,TGCGCCAGCACCACAGGGGGCACTGAAGCTTTCTTT,CASTTGGTEAFF
TRBJ1-1,.,once,TRBV28,TGTGCCAGCAGGGTCTTCCTAATGAACACTGAAGCTTTCTTT,CASRVFLMNTEAFF
TRBJ1-4,.,.,TRBV7-2,TGTGCCAGCAGCTTATTCCCACAGGGTCACGAAAAACTGTTTTTT,CASSLFPQGHEKLFF
TRBJ1-2,.,few,TRBV28,TGTGCCAGCAGTTTTCCGAATTCAGGGGGCTACACCTTC,CASSFPNSGGYTF
TRBJ1-1,TRBD1,.,TRBV6-5,TGTGCCAGCAGTTACTCGGGAGGGGGCGCGACTGAAGCTTTCTTT,CASSYSGGGATEAFF
TRBJ1-3,.,.,TRBV7-2,TGTGCCAGCAGCCGAGCAGACTCTGGAAACACCATATATTTT,CASSRADSGNTIYF
TRBJ2-3,.,.,TRBV29-1,TGCAGCGCCGAGGGTCCTTTCACAGATACGCAGTATTTT,CSAEGPFTDTQYF
TRBJ2-1,TRBD2,.,TRBV27,TGTGCCAGCAGTCCATGGCAGGTAAAGGGACTAGCGTATGCCTACAATGAGCAGTTCTTC,CASSPWQVKGLAYAYNEQFF
TRBJ2-1,TRBD1,.,TRBV6-5,TGTGCCAGCAGTCCTGGACAGGTGCCATCCAATGAGCAGTTCTTC,CASSPGQVPSNEQFF
TRBJ2-7,TRBD1,.,TRBV5-1,TGCGCCAGCAGCACCGGGACAGGGTCCTACGAGCAGTACTTC,CASSTGTGSYEQYF
TRBJ1-1,.,.,TRBV6-5,TGTGCCAGCAGACAATGGGCCCTTGACACTGAAGCTTTCTTT,CASRQWALDTEAFF
TRBJ1-2,.,.,TRBV6-6,TGTGCCAGCAACTCCCTGGGCTTAGGGAGAGGCTACACCTTC,CASNSLGLGRGYTF
TRBJ2-1,.,.,TRBV19,TGTGCCAGTAGTATGCCCAGTTCCACCTCCTACAATGAGCAGTTCTTC,CASSMPSSTSYNEQFF
TRBJ1-2,.,.,TRBV7-8,TGTGCCAGCAGCTTAGGGGGCAGGGATAGTGGCTACACCTTC,CASSLGGRDSGYTF
TRBJ2-4,TRBD1,.,TRBV11-2,TGTGCCAGCAGCCACTACAGGGGAGCCAAAAACATTCAGTACTTC,CASSHYRGAKNIQYF
TRBJ1-2,TRBD1,few,TRBV27,TGTGCCAGCAGCTCAATGGACAGGGGAAGAGGCTACACCTTC,CASSSMDRGRGYTF
TRBJ2-1,.,.,TRBV7-9,TGTGCCAGCAGCTCTAGCGTGGGGGGCCGCGATGAGCAGTTCTTC,CASSSSVGGRDEQFF
TRBJ1-1,.,once,TRBV29-1,TGCAGCGTTGAGAGGGGAGGGAACACTGAAGCTTTCTTT,CSVERGGNTEAFF
TRBJ1-2,.,.,TRBV7-9,TGTGCCAGCAGCTTAGCGGCTAAGGACTATGGCTACACCTTC,CASSLAAKDYGYTF
TRBJ2-7,TRBD2,.,TRBV5-1,TGCGCCAGCATGACGGGACTAGCGGTCGACGAGCAGTACTTC,CASMTGLAVDEQYF
TRBJ2-1,TRBD2,.,TRBV28,TGTGCCACCATAGCGGGGGTATACAATGAGCAGTTCTTC,CATIAGVYNEQFF
TRBJ1-6,TRBD1,few,TRBV6-5,TGTGCCAGCACCACGGGACAGGGTAATTCACCCCTCCACTTT,CASTTGQGNSPLHF
TRBJ2-1,.,.,TRBV30,TGTGCCTGGATCCTCTACAATGAGCAGTTCTTC,CAWILYNEQFF
TRBJ2-1,TRBD2,few,TRBV7-2,TGTGCCAGCAGCTCCCAACTAGCGGGGGCTTCCGATGAGCAGTTCTTC,CASSSQLAGASDEQFF
TRBJ2-5,TRBD2,.,TRBV4-1,TGCGCCAGCAGCCCCTACGAGGGACTAGCGGGAGGAGAAGAGACCCAGTACTTC,CASSPYEGLAGGEETQYF
TRBJ2-2,TRBD2,.,TRBV9,TGTGCCAGCAGCACCCATCGTTGGACTAGCGTCCCCGGGGAGCTGTTTTTT,CASSTHRWTSVPGELFF
TRBJ2-7,.,.,TRBV5-4,TGTGCCAGCGCGCCGTCTCTACTGCCTGGCGAGCAGTACTTC,CASAPSLLPGEQYF
TRBJ2-5,.,.,TRBV11-2,TGTGCCAGCAGCTTAAGGCATCGAGAGACCCAGTACTTC,CASSLRHRETQYF
TRBJ1-6,.,.,TRBV21-1,TGTGCCAGCAGCAATTTTCAATTTAGAGATTCACCCCTCCACTTT,CASSNFQFRDSPLHF
TRBJ1-5,TRBD1,.,TRBV19,TGTGCCAGTAGTCGCATTCGGGACAGTCTTAATCAGCCCCAGCATTTT,CASSRIRDSLNQPQHF
TRBJ2-2,.,.,TRBV11-3,TGTGCCAGCAGCTTAGATCAGCTAACTTGTTCCGGGGAGCTGTTTTTT,CASSLDQLTCSGELFF
TRBJ1-2,TRBD1,.,TRBV19,TGTGCCAGTAGATTGACCCGAGGGACAGACTATGGCTACACCTTC,CASRLTRGTDYGYTF
TRBJ1-5,.,.,TRBV28,TGTGCCAGCAGAGCCCGAGCTCCAGATGGTCAGCCCCAGCATTTT,CASRARAPDGQPQHF
TRBJ1-2,.,.,TRBV29-1,TGCAGCGTTGCTGCGGGGCTGGGTGGCTACACCTTC,CSVAAGLGGYTF